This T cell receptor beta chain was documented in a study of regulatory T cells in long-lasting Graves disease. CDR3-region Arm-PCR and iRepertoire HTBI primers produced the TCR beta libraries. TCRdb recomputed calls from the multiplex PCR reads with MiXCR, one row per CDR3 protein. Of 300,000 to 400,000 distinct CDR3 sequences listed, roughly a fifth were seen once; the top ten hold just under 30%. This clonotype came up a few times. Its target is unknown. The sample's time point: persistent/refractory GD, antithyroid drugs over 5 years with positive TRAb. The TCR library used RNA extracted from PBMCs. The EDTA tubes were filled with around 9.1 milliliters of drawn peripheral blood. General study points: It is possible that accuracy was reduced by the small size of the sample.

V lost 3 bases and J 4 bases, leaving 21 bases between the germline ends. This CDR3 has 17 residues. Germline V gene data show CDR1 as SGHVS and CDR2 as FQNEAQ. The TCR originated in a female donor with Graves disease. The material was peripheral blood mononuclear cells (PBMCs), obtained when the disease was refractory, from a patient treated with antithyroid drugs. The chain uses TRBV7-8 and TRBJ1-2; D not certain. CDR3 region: CASSLVDPQRPTYGYTF. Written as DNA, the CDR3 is TGTGCCAGCAGCTTGGTCGACCCACAGAGACCTACCTATGGCTACACCTTC.